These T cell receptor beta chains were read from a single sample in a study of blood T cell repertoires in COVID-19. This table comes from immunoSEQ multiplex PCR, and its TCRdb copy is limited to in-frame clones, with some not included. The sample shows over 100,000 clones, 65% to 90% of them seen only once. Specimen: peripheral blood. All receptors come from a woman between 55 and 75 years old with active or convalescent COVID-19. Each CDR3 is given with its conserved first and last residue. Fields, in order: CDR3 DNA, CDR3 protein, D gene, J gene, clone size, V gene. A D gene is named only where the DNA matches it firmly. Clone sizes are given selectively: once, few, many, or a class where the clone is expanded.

TGTGCCAGCAGCTTAACTAGAATGGTTGGCTACAATGAGCAGTTCTTC CASSLTRMVGYNEQFF NA TRBJ2-1 few TRBV7-2
TGTGCCACCGCGGGGCTGGGCGAGCAGTACTTC CATAGLGEQYF NA TRBJ2-7 NA TRBV6-5
TGTGCCAGCATAGCGCTCGAGCAGTACTTC CASIALEQYF NA TRBJ2-7 NA TRBV11-3
TGTGCCAGCAGTGAATTACGGAGGAACAATCAGCCCCAGCATTTT CASSELRRNNQPQHF NA TRBJ1-5 NA TRBV6-1
TGTGCCAGCAGTGAAGGGACAGGGTTTAATCAGCCCCAGCATTTT CASSEGTGFNQPQHF TRBD1 TRBJ1-5 NA TRBV6-1
TGCGCCAGCAGCCAAGAAACTAGCGTAGACACAGATACGCAGTATTTT CASSQETSVDTDTQYF TRBD2 TRBJ2-3 NA TRBV4-1
TGTGCCAGCAGCGGACAGGGTGGCAACACCGGGGAGCTGTTTTTT CASSGQGGNTGELFF TRBD1 TRBJ2-2 NA TRBV2
TGTGCCAGCAGCTTGGACCGAACAGGGGTCGTCGTAGGAAACACCATATATTTT CASSLDRTGVVVGNTIYF TRBD1 TRBJ1-3 NA TRBV5-6
TGTGCCAGCAGTTACCGGACAGGGGATAACACTGAAGCTTTCTTT CASSYRTGDNTEAFF TRBD1 TRBJ1-1 NA TRBV6-5
TGTGCCAGCAGTTTCGGTGTAGCGGGAGACGAGCAGTACTTC CASSFGVAGDEQYF TRBD2 TRBJ2-7 NA TRBV6-6
TGCGCCAGCAGCCAGGTGACTGGAACCTACAATGAGCAGTTCTTC CASSQVTGTYNEQFF NA TRBJ2-1 few TRBV4-1
TGTGCCAGCAGACCGAACCGGGCCGTGGAGGCCAACACCATATATTTT CASRPNRAVEANTIYF NA TRBJ1-3 NA TRBV7-6